The rows below give T cell receptor beta chains drawn from one sample of a study of CD8 T cells in ankylosing spondylitis. TCRdb fed the 5' RACE reads into MiXCR, producing one record per CDR3 protein. The sample lists about 450,000 distinct CDR3 sequences; 25% to 30% were seen once. Sequenced: blood, either unsorted or a sorted T cell fraction (not recorded which). These receptors were obtained from a male donor with ankylosing spondylitis. Both conserved end residues are part of each CDR3. A D gene is named only where the DNA matches it firmly. The size entry is marked missing in some rows and otherwise reads once, few, many or a size class.

>NA|NA|TRBV20-1|TRBJ2-1
TGCAGTGCTACCGGGACGAATTCCTACAATGAGCAGTTCTTC
CSATGTNSYNEQFF
>few|TRBD1|TRBV5-1|TRBJ2-1
TGCGCCAGCAGCCGGGACAGGTTGAGCTCCTACAATGAGCAGTTCTTC
CASSRDRLSSYNEQFF
>NA|NA|TRBV2|TRBJ1-4
TGTGCCACCCAGGGCTATAATGAAAAACTGTTTTTT
CATQGYNEKLFF
>NA|TRBD1|TRBV11-3|TRBJ2-2
TGTGCCAGCAGCCCAGGACAGGGGAGAACCGGGGAGCTGTTTTTT
CASSPGQGRTGELFF
>few|NA|TRBV5-1|TRBJ1-4
TGCGCCAGCAGGGGTGCCAGGGCCGATGAAAAACTGTTTTTT
CASRGARADEKLFF
>once|NA|TRBV21-1|TRBJ2-2
TGTGCCAGCAGCCCCTGGGCCACCGGGGAGCTGTTTTTT
CASSPWATGELFF
>NA|TRBD1|TRBV27|TRBJ2-7
TGTGCCAGCAGTTTATTCGGACAGGACCCGCAGTACTTC
CASSLFGQDPQYF
>few|TRBD2|TRBV20-1|TRBJ2-1
TGCAGTGCTAGAGACCGACTAGCGGGCCAAATGTGGAATGAGCAGTTCTTC
CSARDRLAGQMWNEQFF
>many|TRBD1|TRBV5-1|TRBJ2-3
TGCGCCAGCAGCTTGAGGGACAGGGGAAGAGATACGCAGTATTTT
CASSLRDRGRDTQYF
>NA|NA|TRBV10-2|TRBJ2-3
TGCGCCAGCAGGGACGGACTCGGGGTCGTTACGCAGTATTTT
CASRDGLGVVTQYF
>few|TRBD2|TRBV20-1|TRBJ2-5
TGCAGTGCTGACCTAGCGGGAGGAGAGACCCAGTACTTC
CSADLAGGETQYF
>NA|TRBD2|TRBV5-1|TRBJ2-1
TGCGCCAGCAGCGCCGGACTAGCGGGAGTTGGTGAGCAGTTCTTC
CASSAGLAGVGEQFF
>few|NA|TRBV12-3/TRBV12-4|TRBJ2-5
TGTGCCAGCAGCCAGTATAGTGGTTACCGTGGAGGACAAGAGACCCAGTACTTC
CASSQYSGYRGGQETQYF
>NA|NA|TRBV20-1|TRBJ2-7
TGCAGTGCCCGGAGACTGGGGGAGACCTACGAGCAGTACTTC
CSARRLGETYEQYF
>NA|TRBD2|TRBV27|TRBJ2-1
TGTGCCAGCGGGGCTAGCGGGCTCAACAATGAGCAGTTCTTC
CASGASGLNNEQFF
>NA|NA|TRBV20-1|TRBJ1-1
TGCAGTGCTAGAGAGACAGTGAAGGACACTGAAGCTTTCTTT
CSARETVKDTEAFF
>NA|NA|TRBV5-1|TRBJ2-3
TGCGCCAGCAGGGTCGGCGGAGGGGAAGATACGCAGTATTTT
CASRVGGGEDTQYF
>NA|NA|TRBV2|TRBJ2-7
TGTGCCAGCAGTGAATTCCGCTACGAGCAGTACTTC
CASSEFRYEQYF
>NA|NA|TRBV29-1|TRBJ2-7
TGCAGCGCGGTCGGGGCAGGGGTGAGCTCCTACGAGCAGTACTTC
CSAVGAGVSSYEQYF
>few|TRBD1|TRBV5-1|TRBJ2-5
TGCGCCAGCAGCTGGGACAGCAGCCAAGAGACCCAGTACTTC
CASSWDSSQETQYF
>many|NA|TRBV14|TRBJ1-2
TGTGCCAGCAGCCCTGGACAAGACTATGGCTACACCTTC
CASSPGQDYGYTF
>NA|NA|TRBV29-1|TRBJ2-1
TGCAGCGTGTCCGGGACCCCCCTCTCCTACAATGAGCAGTTCTTC
CSVSGTPLSYNEQFF
>many|NA|TRBV5-1|TRBJ1-2
TGCGCCAGCAGCCAAGACGGCGACTATGGCTACACCTTC
CASSQDGDYGYTF
>NA|TRBD1|TRBV5-1|TRBJ1-2
TGCGCCAGCAGCTCTACACGACAGGGGCTAATCTATGGCTACACCTTC
CASSSTRQGLIYGYTF
>NA|NA|TRBV27|TRBJ2-5
TGTGCCAGCAGTTCATTATCCCAAGAGACCCAGTACTTC
CASSSLSQETQYF
>few|TRBD2|TRBV4-2|TRBJ2-3
TGTGCCAGCAGCCAGGGACTAGCGGACGAAACTCCGGATACGCAGTATTTT
CASSQGLADETPDTQYF
>NA|TRBD1|TRBV7-2|TRBJ1-1
TGTGCCAGCAGCCTCGGGACAGGGGTTCCTGAAGCTTTCTTT
CASSLGTGVPEAFF
>few|NA|TRBV3-1|TRBJ2-5
TGTGCCAGCAGCCAGGGGCAAGAGACCCAGTACTTC
CASSQGQETQYF
>few|NA|TRBV5-1|TRBJ2-7
TGCGCCAGCAGCTTAATAGAGGGTTCCTACGAGCAGTACTTC
CASSLIEGSYEQYF
>few|NA|TRBV14|TRBJ2-5
TGTGCCAGCAGCCATGGGGCTAAGCAAGAGACCCAGTACTTC
CASSHGAKQETQYF
>many|NA|TRBV7-2|TRBJ1-5
TGTGCCAGCAGCTCTGGCTTTCAGCCCCAGCATTTT
CASSSGFQPQHF
>NA|NA|TRBV20-1|TRBJ1-2
TGCAGTGCTACCGACCGAGGAGGCTACACCTTC
CSATDRGGYTF
>few|NA|TRBV5-1|TRBJ2-6
TGCGCCAGCAGCTTGGTGCGTGGATCTGGGGCCAACGTCCTGACTTTC
CASSLVRGSGANVLTF
>NA|NA|TRBV7-9|TRBJ2-7
TGTGCCAGCAGCTTACCCCTTGAGGCAGCGACCTCCTACGAGCAGTACTTC
CASSLPLEAATSYEQYF
>NA|TRBD2|TRBV5-1|TRBJ2-5
TGCGCCAGCAGCTTTACTAGCGGCCGACAAGAGACCCAGTACTTC
CASSFTSGRQETQYF
>few|NA|TRBV20-1|TRBJ1-1
TGCAGTGCGATGACAGGAAAACTTATGAACACTGAAGCTTTCTTT
CSAMTGKLMNTEAFF
>NA|NA|TRBV9|TRBJ1-1
TGTGCCAGCAGCCCCGAAGGGGGGCTCGACACTGAAGCTTTCTTT
CASSPEGGLDTEAFF
>NA|TRBD1|TRBV5-1|TRBJ2-3
TGCGCCAGCAGCCATACTCGGACAGGGTTACCGACAGATACGCAGTATTTT
CASSHTRTGLPTDTQYF
>NA|NA|TRBV2|TRBJ2-1
TGTGCCAGCCGAAGGACCCCACTAGCTGAGCCCCTAAACTCCTACAATGAGCAGTTCTTC
CASRRTPLAEPLNSYNEQFF
>few|NA|TRBV29-1|TRBJ2-6
TGCAGCGTTGAAGGGGGAGACTCTGGGGCCAACGTCCTGACTTTC
CSVEGGDSGANVLTF
>few|TRBD1|TRBV7-2|TRBJ2-2
TGTGCCAGCAGCCCCAACAGGGGGGCCGGGGAGCTGTTTTTT
CASSPNRGAGELFF
>NA|TRBD1|TRBV5-1|TRBJ2-1
TGCGCCAGCAATATGGGACAGGCGAACAATGAGCAGTTCTTC
CASNMGQANNEQFF
>NA|TRBD1|TRBV24-1|TRBJ1-2
TGTGCCACCAGTGAAGCCGGGACAGGGGGAGGCTACACCTTC
CATSEAGTGGGYTF
>few|NA|TRBV4-1|TRBJ1-6
TGCGCCAGCAGCCAAGACCCCCAGGGGAATTCACCCCTCCACTTT
CASSQDPQGNSPLHF
>few|TRBD1|TRBV20-1|TRBJ2-5
TGCAGTGCGGGACAGGTCCTGGGGAAAGAGACCCAGTACTTC
CSAGQVLGKETQYF
>few|NA|TRBV7-2|TRBJ2-7
TGTGCCAGCAGCTTAGTACCGGGAGTCTACGAGCAGTACTTC
CASSLVPGVYEQYF
>NA|NA|TRBV3-1|TRBJ1-1
TGTGCCAGCAGCCAAGTAGAAGGTAACCTAAACACTGAAGCTTTCTTT
CASSQVEGNLNTEAFF
>few|TRBD2|TRBV6-2/TRBV6-3|TRBJ2-3
TGTGCCAGCAGTTACGGCGGTAGCGGGAGCACAGATACGCAGTATTTT
CASSYGGSGSTDTQYF
>NA|TRBD2|TRBV3-1|TRBJ2-1
TGTGCCAGCAGCCGTAGCGGGCGGCGACACAATGAGCAGTTCTTC
CASSRSGRRHNEQFF
>NA|TRBD1|TRBV15|TRBJ1-6
TGTGCCACCAGCAGAGTCAGGCAGGGGGCTAATTCACCCCTCCACTTT
CATSRVRQGANSPLHF
>NA|NA|TRBV20-1|TRBJ2-2
TGCAGTGCTAGGTCAACAGCGAACACCGGGGAGCTGTTTTTT
CSARSTANTGELFF
>NA|NA|TRBV10-2|TRBJ2-1
TGCGCCAGCCGCACAGTTAGTTACAATGAGCAGTTCTTC
CASRTVSYNEQFF
>NA|NA|TRBV7-9|TRBJ2-7
TGTGCCAGCAGCTTAGACAGCGGCCTTTACGAGCAGTACTTC
CASSLDSGLYEQYF